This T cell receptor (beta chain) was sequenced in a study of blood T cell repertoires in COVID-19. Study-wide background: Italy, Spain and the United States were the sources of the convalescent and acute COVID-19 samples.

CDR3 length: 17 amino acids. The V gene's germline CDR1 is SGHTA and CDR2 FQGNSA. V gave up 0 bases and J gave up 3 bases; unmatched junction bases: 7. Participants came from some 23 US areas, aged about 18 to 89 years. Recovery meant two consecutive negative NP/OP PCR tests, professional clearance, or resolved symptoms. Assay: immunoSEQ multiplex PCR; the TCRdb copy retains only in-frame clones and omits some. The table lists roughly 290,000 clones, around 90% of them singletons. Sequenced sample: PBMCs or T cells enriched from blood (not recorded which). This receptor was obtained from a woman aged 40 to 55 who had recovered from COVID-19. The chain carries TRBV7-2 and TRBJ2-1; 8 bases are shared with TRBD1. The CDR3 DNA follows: TGTGCCAGCAGCTTAGCGCTCTCAGGGGGCGGCTACAATGAGCAGTTCTTC. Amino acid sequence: CASSLALSGGGYNEQFF.